This TCR beta chain was retrieved from a study of control samples from healthy donors and cancer patients. This CDR3 region has 15 residues. V shed 7 bases and J 4 bases; nucleotides not matched to a gene: 10. Germline CDR1 MDHEN, CDR2 SYDVKM. Profiled with immunoSEQ multiplex PCR; TCRdb holds only in-frame clones, not every one. The sample lists roughly 130,000 clones, around 96% occurring once. This sequence was found in a man aged 25-45 years in good health. The chain recombines TRBV28 with TRBJ1-1; the match to TRBD1 covers 9 bases. Sequencing input: blood. The DNA of the CDR3 is TGTGCCAGCACTACCCACTTACAGGGGGCCACTGAAGCTTTCTTT. It translates to CASTTHLQGATEAFF.